The rows below give T cell receptor beta chains drawn from one sample of a study of T-cell reconstitution after alpha-beta-depleted transplantation in children. TCRdb independently ran MiXCR on the PCR reads; one entry per CDR3 protein. The table lists 600,000 or so distinct CDR3 sequences, roughly 24% of them singletons, with 13% to 15% in the top ten. Sequencing used PBMCs, mostly from graft donor cells, obtained 360 days after TCRalphabeta/CD19-depleted stem cell transplant. Every receptor here comes from a boy under two years old who had a stem cell transplant for acute myeloid leukemia, so the T cells may come from the graft donor. CDR3s leave out the opening cysteine and the closing phenylalanine or tryptophan. The order of the fields is V gene, CDR3 protein.

V gene: TRBV5-1
CDR3 protein: ASSLDRAGANVLT

V gene: TRBV3-1
CDR3 protein: ASSPGTGGGSTEAF

V gene: TRBV4-3
CDR3 protein: ASSQALYGSRTDTQY

V gene: TRBV7-6
CDR3 protein: ASSVGTGLSNEQF

V gene: TRBV9
CDR3 protein: ASSVRGGTEAYNEQF

V gene: TRBV6-1
CDR3 protein: ASSEFGRSVGAKNIQY

V gene: TRBV5-1
CDR3 protein: ASSLWGANTGELF

V gene: TRBV20-1
CDR3 protein: SVPTGTGISYEQY

V gene: TRBV5-6
CDR3 protein: ASSLFGTAQETQY

V gene: TRBV12-3/TRBV12-4
CDR3 protein: ASSPALNEQF

V gene: TRBV29-1
CDR3 protein: SALHRDRDEKLF

V gene: TRBV5-1
CDR3 protein: ASRTSGQETQY

V gene: TRBV29-1
CDR3 protein: SVGPAGEPYNEQF

V gene: TRBV6-5
CDR3 protein: ASSYGVWGGNEQF

V gene: TRBV12-3/TRBV12-4
CDR3 protein: ASSFPGQSYEQY

V gene: TRBV12-3/TRBV12-4
CDR3 protein: ASSKNTGVNTEAF

V gene: TRBV7-2
CDR3 protein: ASSLEPRYNEQF

V gene: TRBV4-3
CDR3 protein: ASSHDPQGPGELF

V gene: TRBV4-3
CDR3 protein: ASSQDANVLT

V gene: TRBV20-1
CDR3 protein: SPISRESSYNEQF

V gene: TRBV6-4
CDR3 protein: ASSDPGQGALGASQPQH

V gene: TRBV20-1
CDR3 protein: SARRVAGGPYNEQF

V gene: TRBV20-1
CDR3 protein: SASQGPGELF

V gene: TRBV20-1
CDR3 protein: SAQGAADTQY

V gene: TRBV20-1
CDR3 protein: SALPGLAGDTQY

V gene: TRBV20-1
CDR3 protein: SAGDRPGNNEQF

V gene: TRBV28
CDR3 protein: ASSPPAGRSTDTQY